These 21 T cell receptor beta chains share one sample of origin, sequenced in a study of cytomegalovirus exposure and HLA in healthy donors. Use of 60 Vbeta and 13 Jbeta primers characterized the PCR. The protocol was immunoSEQ multiplex PCR, while the TCRdb copy is restricted to in-frame clones and leaves out a portion. The repertoire consists of approximately 130,000 clones, with about 83% occurring once and the leading ten covering less than 5.5%. Sequencing was performed on PBMCs. The origin of the receptors is a woman aged 25 to 39 in good health and CMV-seronegative.

Note on this clone: Within the sample, other DNA sequences also encode this same CDR3. The V call is TRBV27, the J call TRBJ1-5, with no clear D. The CDR3 is 16 amino acids. CDR1 is MNHEY, CDR2 SMNVEV, per germline (reference sequence). Trimming took 9 bases from V and 0 from J, leaving 18 bases between them. The CDR3, as DNA: TGTGCCAGTGCGACACGGTCCATTCATAGCAATCAGCCCCAGCATTTT. It translates to CASATRSIHSNQPQHF.

The J gene is TRBJ2-3, the V gene TRBV6-6; TRBD2 might be the D (7 bases). CDR1 is MNHNY and CDR2 is SVGAGI in the germline V gene (reference sequence). The V end was cut by 10 bases, the J end by 0 bases, with 17 bases between. This CDR3 spans 15 amino acids. The CDR3 loop reads CATRNGGQSTDTQYF. CDR3 DNA: TGTGCCACCCGCAACGGGGGGCAGAGCACAGATACGCAGTATTTT.

This clone has a single count. This chain joins TRBV18 and TRBJ1-3; D not resolved. Per the germline V gene, CDR1 is KGHSH and CDR2 is LQKENI. This CDR3 has 15 amino acids. V was clipped by 2 bases and J by 2 bases, with 10 bases between them. The CDR3 nucleotides read TGTGCCAGCTCACCAGTAACAGAAACTGGAAACACCATATATTTT. It specifies CASSPVTETGNTIYF.

In its sample, this clone was seen a few times. The rearrangement links TRBV7-7 to TRBJ1-3; unclear D gene. This CDR3 is built from 16 residues. Trimming shortened V by 0 bases and J by 3 bases, and 12 bases separated the two germline ends. CDR1 is SSHAT, CDR2 FNYEAQ, per germline (reference sequence). CDR3 DNA: TGTGCCAGCAGCTTAGCGCAAAGAGGAATTGGAAACACCATATATTTT. It yields the protein CASSLAQRGIGNTIYF.

The J gene is TRBJ2-2, the V gene TRBV5-4; TRBD1 matches at 12 bases. V dropped 2 bases and J dropped 8; count of bases not matched to a gene: 7. Looked up from germline, CDR1 is SGHNT and CDR2 is YYREEE (reference sequence). This CDR3 spans 16 amino acids. The DNA for the CDR3 is TGTGCCAGCAGCTTCAGCCGGGACAGGGGGCTAGGGGAGCTGTTTTTT. This codes for CASSFSRDRGLGELFF.

The chain employs TRBV9 and TRBJ2-2; D ambiguous. CDR1 SGDLS and CDR2 YYNGEE come from the germline V gene. The CDR3 runs to 13 residues. V was pared by 3 bases and J by 1 base, with 4 bases between. CDR3 nucleotides: TGTGCCAGCAGCGGGCAGAACACCGGGGAGCTGTTTTTT. Translating gives CASSGQNTGELFF.

This clone was recorded only once. V gene TRBV27 combines with J gene TRBJ1-2; D perhaps matches TRBD1 (6 bases). The germline V gene has CDR1 MNHEY and CDR2 SMNVEV (reference sequence). The CDR3 spans 15 residues. V was trimmed by 3 bases and J by 2 bases, leaving 13 bases between them. The CDR3 is CASSFNDRPNYGYTF. In DNA form, the CDR3 reads TGTGCCAGCAGTTTCAATGACAGGCCGAACTATGGCTACACCTTC.

The V call is TRBV28, the J call TRBJ2-3; the match to TRBD2 covers 11 bases. Germline V gene sequence: CDR1 MDHEN, CDR2 SYDVKM. The CDR3 totals 17 residues. The J segment lost 4 bases and the V segment lost 5 bases, leaving 11 bases of the junction unmatched. The CDR3 loop reads CASSPSGVSGGADTQYF. In nucleotides, the CDR3 is TGTGCCAGCAGTCCCTCAGGGGTTAGCGGGGGGGCAGATACGCAGTATTTT.

The rearrangement links TRBV28 to TRBJ2-1, with 7 positions matching TRBD1. Germline V lookup: CDR1 MDHEN, CDR2 SYDVKM. The length of the CDR3 is 14 residues. J lost 7 bases, V lost 4 bases, and 7 bases had no gene match. The CDR3 DNA sequence: TGTGCCAGCAGTTCAAGGGACAGTTGGAATGAGCAGTTCTTC. Protein sequence: CASSSRDSWNEQFF.

The chain combines TRBV7-9 with TRBJ1-5; 10 bases agree with TRBD1. Trimming cost V 3 bases and J 0 bases; bases outside gene matches: 5. The CDR3 is 17 residues long. Germline V gene data show CDR1 as SEHNR and CDR2 as FQNEAQ (reference sequence). CDR3 coding DNA: TGTGCCAGCAGCTTGGGACAGGGGCTCTATAGCAATCAGCCCCAGCATTTT. Encoded protein: CASSLGQGLYSNQPQHF.

The chain is built from TRBV10-3 and TRBJ1-1, with 7 bases lining up with TRBD1. The CDR3 is made up of 13 amino acids. J was trimmed by 5 bases and V by 6 bases; bases with no gene match: 6. Per the germline V gene, CDR1 is ENHRY and CDR2 is SYGVKD. The CDR3 is CAISPPGGTEAFF. The CDR3 DNA follows: TGTGCCATCAGCCCCCCAGGGGGGACTGAAGCTTTCTTT.

The count of this clone is one. The V call is TRBV7-2, the J call TRBJ2-1; 7 bases map to TRBD2. The germline V gene has CDR1 SGHTA and CDR2 FQGNSA. This CDR3 has 15 residues. The ends lost 6 bases at V and 4 bases at J; junction bases unmatched: 9. The CDR3 nucleotides are TGTGCCAGCAGGGATCAGCGGGACCCGTACAATGAGCAGTTCTTC. It yields the protein CASRDQRDPYNEQFF.

The rearrangement joins TRBV5-1 to TRBJ2-5; 7 bases agree with TRBD2. The CDR3 length is 17 residues. The V gene's germline CDR1 is SGHRS and CDR2 YFSETQ. With 3 bases clipped from V and 0 bases from J, the junction kept 11 bases outside the gene matches. CDR3 amino acids: CASSWPAGKGYQETQYF. Written as DNA, the CDR3 is TGCGCCAGCAGCTGGCCAGCGGGGAAAGGGTACCAAGAGACCCAGTACTTC.

The rearrangement links TRBV7-9 to TRBJ2-6, with TRBD2 identical over 11 bases. The trim removed 1 base at V and 0 bases at J, leaving 2 bases unmatched. Germline CDR1 SEHNR, CDR2 FQNEAQ (reference sequence). This CDR3 is built from 18 residues. The CDR3 coding sequence is TGTGCCAGCAGCTTAGGGACTAGCGGGCGCTCTGGGGCCAACGTCCTGACTTTC. Amino acids: CASSLGTSGRSGANVLTF.

The chain links TRBV25-1 to TRBJ2-6; D perhaps matches TRBD1 (6 bases). In germline, CDR1 is MGHDK, CDR2 SYGVNS. This CDR3 contains 18 residues. V was cut by 6 bases and J by 4 bases, with 22 bases left in between. CDR3 DNA sequence: TGTGCCAGCAGCGACCCTCGTTTACAGGGTTCCGGGGCCAACGTCCTGACTTTC. It is translated as CASSDPRLQGSGANVLTF.

J is TRBJ2-3 and V is TRBV19, with 7 bases lining up with TRBD1. CDR1 is LNHDA and CDR2 is SQIVND in the germline V gene (reference sequence). This CDR3 spans 16 amino acids. J lost 1 base, V lost 1 base, and 5 bases had no gene match. CDR3 coding DNA: TGTGCCAGTAGTATAGTTGCAGGGGGACGCACAGATACGCAGTATTTT. It is translated as CASSIVAGGRTDTQYF.

The V and J genes are TRBV5-6 and TRBJ2-5, with D possibly matching TRBD1 (6 bases). CDR1 and CDR2 from the germline V gene are SGHDT and YYEEEE. The length of the CDR3 is 13 residues. Deletions cut 0 bases from V and 5 bases from J, with 8 bases between. The CDR3 reads CASSLVGGETQYF. CDR3 DNA sequence: TGTGCCAGCAGCTTGGTAGGGGGTGAGACCCAGTACTTC.

The chain links TRBV4-1 to TRBJ2-7; 7 bases line up with TRBD1. This CDR3 is 15 amino acids long. Germline V gene data show CDR1 as MGHRA and CDR2 as YSYEKL. V was pared by 1 base and J by 3 bases, with 6 bases of the junction left unmatched. In DNA, the CDR3 is TGCGCCAGCAGCCAAGGGCAGGGGGTCCTCTACGAGCAGTACTTC. Protein sequence: CASSQGQGVLYEQYF.

The gene calls are TRBV4-1 and TRBJ1-5; no clear D gene. Germline values: CDR1 MGHRA, CDR2 YSYEKL. V lost 1 base and J 5 bases, leaving 12 bases between the germline ends. The CDR3 covers 15 residues. The CDR3 coding sequence is TGCGCCAGCAGCCAAGGGCCCGGGAGGGATCAGCCCCAGCATTTT. Protein sequence: CASSQGPGRDQPQHF.

The chain combines TRBV4-1 with TRBJ2-7, with TRBD1 matching 7 bases. CDR1 MGHRA and CDR2 YSYEKL come from the germline V gene. V was clipped by 1 base and J by 2 bases; unmatched bases: 5. The CDR3 loop spans 15 amino acids. The DNA of the CDR3 is TGCGCCAGCAGCCAAGGCGAGGGACAGCCCTACGAGCAGTACTTC. This sequence encodes CASSQGEGQPYEQYF.

The rearrangement links TRBV7-8 to TRBJ2-5; weak D call: TRBD1 (6 bases). CDR1 and CDR2 from the germline V gene are SGHVS and FQNEAQ. This CDR3 comprises 14 residues. Trimming pared 3 bases from V and 6 bases from J, leaving 14 bases between. CDR3 sequence (DNA): TGTGCCAGCAGCTTCGTCAGGTGGGGGCAGACCCAGTACTTC. It codes for CASSFVRWGQTQYF.